Each of the 8 T cell receptor beta chains below was sequenced from the same sample in a study of cytomegalovirus exposure and HLA in healthy donors. The PCR had 60 Vbeta and 13 Jbeta primers. Generated by immunoSEQ multiplex PCR, the TCRdb table keeps only in-frame clones and is missing some. Seen here are some 40,000 clones, 74% observed once, and the top ten hold 6.3%. Sample: PBMCs. These receptor sequences come from a man younger than 45 in good health and CMV-seronegative.

This rearrangement joins TRBV5-1 to TRBJ2-7; 9 bases agree with TRBD2. The CDR3 sequence is 15 residues long. Per the germline V gene, CDR1 is SGHRS and CDR2 is YFSETQ. Trimming cost V 3 bases and J 6 bases; bases outside gene matches: 10. In nucleotides, the CDR3 is TGCGCCAGCAGCTACACGCCTGGGACTAGCCGCGAGCAGTACTTC. Translated, it gives CASSYTPGTSREQYF.

This clone appeared a few times. This chain joins TRBV5-1 and TRBJ2-7; 10 nucleotides align to TRBD1. This CDR3 spans 15 amino acids. After removal of 0 bases from V and 1 base from J, the junction contained 1 base not matched to a gene. Germline assignment: CDR1 SGHRS and CDR2 YFSETQ. Here the CDR3 reads CASSLGTGGSYEQYF. The CDR3 DNA follows: TGCGCCAGCAGCTTGGGGACAGGGGGATCCTACGAGCAGTACTTC.

The gene calls are TRBV7-8 and TRBJ2-7, with D possibly being TRBD1 (7 bases). Per germline, CDR1 SGHVS and CDR2 FQNEAQ. The CDR3 is 15 amino acids. With 4 bases removed from V and 4 bases from J, the gap between germline ends came to 17 bases. The CDR3 is CASSYGGTANYEQYF. CDR3 DNA: TGTGCCAGCAGCTACGGCGGGACAGCGAATTACGAGCAGTACTTC.

This rearrangement joins TRBV5-5 to TRBJ1-2, with D unresolved. Between the trimmed V and J ends, which lost 6 bases and 2 bases, there was a span of 11 bases. CDR3 length: 13 residues. Germline V CDR1 and CDR2: SGHKS, YYEKEE (reference sequence). The CDR3: CASNRGENYGYTF. CDR3 nucleotide sequence: TGTGCCAGCAATAGAGGAGAAAACTATGGCTACACCTTC.

A note on this clone: A read error may produce the germline difference seen at one junction end. This chain links TRBV27 with TRBJ1-2; no firm D call. The CDR3 is 15 residues long. Germline CDR1 MNHEY, CDR2 SMNVEV (reference sequence). CDR3 sequence reads: CASSRRIPDNYGYAF. The CDR3 bases are TGTGCCAGCAGCCGCCGGATCCCCGATAACTATGGCTACGCCTTC.

This clone was counted a few times. Different DNA sequences within this sample yield the same CDR3. The V and J genes are TRBV30 and TRBJ1-1; no firm D call. The germline V gene encodes CDR1 GTSNPN and CDR2 SVGIG (reference sequence). V was trimmed by 1 base and J by 3 bases, leaving 9 bases between them. The CDR3 has 13 amino acids. This CDR3 reads CAWSEAGHTEAFF. In DNA form, the CDR3 reads TGTGCCTGGAGTGAGGCAGGCCACACTGAAGCTTTCTTT.

The chain couples TRBV14 to TRBJ2-3; 10 bases fit TRBD2. The CDR3 runs to 15 residues. Germline V gene lookup returns CDR1 SGHDN and CDR2 FVKESK. V lost 4 bases to trimming and J lost 11 bases; unmatched junction nucleotides: 12. The CDR3 bases are TGTGCCAGCAGCCGAGTGACTAGCGGGCGAGGAGGGCAGTATTTT. Translating gives CASSRVTSGRGGQYF. The whole variable domain, filled in from reference TRBV14 and TRBJ2-3, reads EAGVTQFPSHSVIEKGQTVTLRCDPISGHDNLYWYRRVMGKEIKFLLHFVKESKQDESGMPNNRFLAERTGGTYSTLKVQPAELEDSGVYFCASSRVTSGRGGQYFGPGTRLTVL.

The gene calls are TRBV11-2 and TRBJ1-1; D not certain. Germline-derived CDR1 and CDR2 are SGHAT and FQNNGV. CDR3 size: 14 residues. V gave up 3 bases and J gave up 4 bases, with 12 bases separating them. The CDR3 is CASSLTAGGTEAFF. CDR3 in DNA: TGTGCCAGCAGCTTGACTGCTGGCGGCACTGAAGCTTTCTTT.